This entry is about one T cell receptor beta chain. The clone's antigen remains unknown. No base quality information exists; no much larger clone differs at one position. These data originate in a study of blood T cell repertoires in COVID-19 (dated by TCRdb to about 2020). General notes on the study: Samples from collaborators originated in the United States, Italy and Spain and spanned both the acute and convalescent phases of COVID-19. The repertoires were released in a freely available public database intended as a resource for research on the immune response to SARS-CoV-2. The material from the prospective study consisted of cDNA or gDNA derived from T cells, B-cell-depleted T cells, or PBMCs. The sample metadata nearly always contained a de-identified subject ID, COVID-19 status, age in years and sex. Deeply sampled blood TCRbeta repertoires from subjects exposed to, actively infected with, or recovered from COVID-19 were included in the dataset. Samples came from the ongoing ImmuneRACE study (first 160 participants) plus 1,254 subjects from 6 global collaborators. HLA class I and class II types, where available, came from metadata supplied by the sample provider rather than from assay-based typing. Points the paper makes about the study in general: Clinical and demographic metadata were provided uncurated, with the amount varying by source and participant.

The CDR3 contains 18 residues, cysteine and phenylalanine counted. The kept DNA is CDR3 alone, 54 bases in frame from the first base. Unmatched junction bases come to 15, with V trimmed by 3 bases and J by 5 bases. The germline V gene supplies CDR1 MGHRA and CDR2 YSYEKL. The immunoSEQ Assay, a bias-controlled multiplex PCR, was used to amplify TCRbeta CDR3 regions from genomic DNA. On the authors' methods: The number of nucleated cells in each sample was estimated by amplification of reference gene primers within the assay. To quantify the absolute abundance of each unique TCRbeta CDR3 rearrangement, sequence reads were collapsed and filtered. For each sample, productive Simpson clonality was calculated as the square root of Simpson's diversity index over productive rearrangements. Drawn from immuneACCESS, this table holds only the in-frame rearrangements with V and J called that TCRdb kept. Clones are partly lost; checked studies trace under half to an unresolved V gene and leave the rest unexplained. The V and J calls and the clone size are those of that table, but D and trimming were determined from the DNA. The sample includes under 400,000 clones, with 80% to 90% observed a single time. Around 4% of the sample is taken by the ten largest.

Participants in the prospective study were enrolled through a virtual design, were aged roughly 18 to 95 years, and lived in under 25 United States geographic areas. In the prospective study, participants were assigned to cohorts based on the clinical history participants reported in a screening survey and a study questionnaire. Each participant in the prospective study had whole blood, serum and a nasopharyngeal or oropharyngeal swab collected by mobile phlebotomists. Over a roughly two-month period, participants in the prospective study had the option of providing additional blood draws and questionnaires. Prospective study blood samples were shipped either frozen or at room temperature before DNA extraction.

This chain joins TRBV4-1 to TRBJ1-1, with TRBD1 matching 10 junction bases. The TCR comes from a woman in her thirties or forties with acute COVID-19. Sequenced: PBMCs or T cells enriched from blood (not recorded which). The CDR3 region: CASSHPEGTGAGGTEAFF. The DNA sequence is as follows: TGCGCCAGCAGCCACCCCGAAGGGACAGGGGCAGGTGGGACTGAAGCTTTCTTT.